This entry lists 8 T cell receptor beta chains sequenced from one sample in a study of cytomegalovirus exposure and HLA in healthy donors (TCRdb year 2017). The library was generated by the immunoSEQ multiplex PCR assay. The table comes from immuneACCESS by way of TCRdb, which keeps in-frame sequences with V and J called. Part of the clones is missing from these tables; in studies checked, under half for an unresolved V gene and the rest for unknown reasons. For this sample there are under 200,000 clones; 75% to 90% appear just once. The biggest ten clones account for 2% to 2.5% of the sample. The material sequenced was PBMCs. The origin of the receptors is a woman in her late teens or twenties in good health and CMV-seronegative.

The chain recombines TRBV6-1 with TRBJ2-7; the match to TRBD1 covers 8 bases. The junction had 4 bases not matched to a gene; V was cut back by 7 bases and J by 2 bases. In germline, CDR1 is MNHNS, CDR2 SASEGT. This CDR3 comprises 13 residues. CDR3 sequence (DNA): TGTGCCAGCACTCTGACAGGGGCCTACGAGCAGTACTTC. This sequence encodes CASTLTGAYEQYF.

The rearrangement links TRBV27 to TRBJ2-7; 12 bases fit TRBD1. V shed 4 bases, J shed 2 bases, and the junction held 9 bases outside the gene matches. Germline V CDR1 and CDR2: MNHEY, SMNVEV (reference sequence). The CDR3 runs 17 residues. The DNA for the CDR3 is TGTGCCAGCAGTTGGCGGGGGGGACAGGGGGCGACCTACGAGCAGTACTTC. The encoded protein is CASSWRGGQGATYEQYF.

The chain couples TRBV18 to TRBJ2-3; the match to TRBD2 covers 11 bases. V gave up 3 bases and J gave up 6 bases; unmatched junction bases: 8. Germline-derived CDR1 and CDR2 are KGHSH and LQKENI. The CDR3 has 16 residues. CDR3 in amino acids: CASSPGTSGRRDTQYF. The CDR3 DNA reads TGTGCCAGCTCACCGGGAACTAGCGGGAGACGGGATACGCAGTATTTT. The variable domain in full, with the rest retrieved from reference TRBV18 and TRBJ2-3, is NAGVMQNPRHLVRRRGQEARLRCSPMKGHSHVYWYRQLPEEGLKFMVYLQKENIIDESGMPKERFSAEFPKEGPSILRIQQVVRGDSAAYFCASSPGTSGRRDTQYFGPGTRLTVL.

This rearrangement joins TRBV2 to TRBJ2-7, with D unclear. The V gene's germline CDR1 is SNHLY and CDR2 FYNNEI. V dropped 5 bases and J dropped 4 bases, with 6 bases sitting between them. The CDR3 loop spans 11 amino acids. The CDR3 nucleotides are TGTGCCAGCAGTCTAGGTTACGAGCAGTACTTC. It specifies CASSLGYEQYF.

This chain uses TRBV5-1 with TRBJ2-1; D not resolved. The germline gives CDR1 SGHRS, CDR2 YFSETQ. The CDR3 covers 18 residues. The V end lost 3 bases, the J end lost 4 bases, and 23 bases lay between the germline ends. The CDR3 DNA reads TGCGCCAGCAGCTACCAACATCCGAACTACCTCAGATACAATGAGCAGTTCTTC. Translation: CASSYQHPNYLRYNEQFF.

This clone was found a few times. CDR3 DNA sequence: TGTGCCAGCAGACAGGGATACAATCAGCCCCAGCATTTT. This gives the protein CASRQGYNQPQHF. The chain employs TRBV6-5 and TRBJ1-5, with TRBD1 as a possible D gene (6 bases). The CDR3 contains 13 residues. Between the trimmed V and J ends, which lost 6 bases and 3 bases, there was a span of 9 bases. Germline CDR1 and CDR2: MNHEY and SVGAGI.

This rearrangement joins TRBV7-2 to TRBJ2-5, with D uncertain. The CDR3 extends over 14 amino acids. V was trimmed by 5 bases and J by 1 base, leaving 11 bases between them. Germline V gene lookup returns CDR1 SGHTA and CDR2 FQGNSA. In nucleotides, the CDR3 is TGTGCCAGCAGCCTGTCGCTAAGCCAAGAGACCCAGTACTTC. Encoded protein: CASSLSLSQETQYF.

This clone was seen a single time. This chain uses TRBV19 with TRBJ2-7, with a possible D match to TRBD2 (5 bases). V was pared by 6 bases and J by 0 bases, with 9 bases between. Germline V gene sequence: CDR1 LNHDA, CDR2 SQIVND (reference sequence). The CDR3 runs to 13 residues. CDR3 loop: CASRDDYSYEQYF. Here the CDR3 DNA reads TGTGCCAGTAGGGATGACTACTCCTACGAGCAGTACTTC.